This T cell receptor (beta chain) was identified during a study of shared clonotypes between healthy human individuals. Some clones are missing from TCRdb's copy, which holds only in-frame ones; the method was immunoSEQ multiplex PCR. The sample lists 950,000 to 1,100,000 clones, approximately 80% occurring once. Of note for this clone: A much larger clone lies a single base off, so this may be a read error. The same CDR3 also results from other DNA sequences found in this sample.

Material: memory CD4+ T cells from PBMCs. Sample subset: CD45RA-negative fraction. This clonotype originated in a man between 18 and 35 years old in good health. Some clones in this sample may be carry-over from other donors' samples.

The CDR3 reads CASSGPGRDTEAFF. The CDR3 DNA sequence: TGTGCCAGCAGTGGTCCGGGACGGGACACTGAAGCCTTCTTT. The V call is TRBV28, the J call TRBJ1-1, with D possibly matching TRBD1 (6 bases). The CDR3 contains 14 residues. Germline CDR1 is MDHEN and CDR2 is SYDVKM.